These 31 T cell receptor beta chains came from one sample sequenced in a study of T cell responses to AZD1222 COVID-19 vaccine. Only in-frame clones appear in the TCRdb table, and some are missing; sequencing was by immunoSEQ multiplex PCR. The sample shows 120,000 to 150,000 clones, more than 80% of them seen only once. The sequencing used peripheral blood, collected on day 0 of MenACWY control vaccination. Every receptor here comes from an adult in good health.

This sequence joins TRBV2 and TRBJ1-6; TRBD1 might be the D (5 bases). Trimming took 0 bases from V and 5 from J, leaving 11 bases between them. This CDR3 spans 16 amino acids. CDR1 SNHLY and CDR2 FYNNEI come from the germline V gene. In DNA form, the CDR3 reads TGTGCCAGCAGTGAAGCGGGGGGGGAGGATAATTCACCCCTCCACTTT. This translates into CASSEAGGEDNSPLHF.

The chain has TRBV3-1 (or the pseudogene TRBV3-2) and TRBJ1-6, with D perhaps matching TRBD1 (5 bases). There are 12 residues in the CDR3. The germline V gene encodes CDR1 LGHDT and CDR2 YNNKEL (reference sequence). V lost 4 bases to trimming and J lost 17 bases, with 15 bases between them. The CDR3 reads CASSREGNPIHF. In nucleotides, the CDR3 is TGTGCCAGCAGCCGCGAGGGGAATCCCATCCACTTT.

The chain employs TRBV6-2 or TRBV6-3 and TRBJ1-4; weak D call: TRBD1 (5 bases). CDR1 and CDR2 from the germline V gene are MNHEY and SVGEGT. The CDR3 totals 17 residues. V dropped 0 bases and J dropped 0 bases, with 11 bases sitting between them. CDR3 residues: CASSYSSRVATNEKLFF. The CDR3 nucleotides read TGTGCCAGCAGTTACTCCTCCAGGGTTGCAACTAATGAAAAACTGTTTTTT.

The CDR3: CASSPMGVETQYF. DNA of the CDR3: TGTGCCAGCTCACCAATGGGGGTAGAGACCCAGTACTTC. The chain employs TRBV18 and TRBJ2-5, with D perhaps assigned TRBD1 or TRBD2 (5 bases each). Germline lookup yields CDR1 KGHSH and CDR2 LQKENI. V was clipped by 2 bases and J by 4 bases, with 8 bases between them. CDR3 size: 13 residues.

This chain links TRBV28 with TRBJ2-1; D remains ambiguous. CDR1 and CDR2 from the germline V gene are MDHEN and SYDVKM. Trimming left V 6 bases short and J 0 bases short, with 18 bases between. The CDR3 has 17 residues. CDR3 protein: CASSSPPPVSSYNEQFF. The CDR3 bases are TGTGCCAGCAGCTCCCCTCCCCCGGTTAGCTCCTACAATGAGCAGTTCTTC.

The chain links TRBV30 to TRBJ1-2; D is uncertain. V was shortened by 4 bases and J by 8 bases, with 11 bases between the two germline ends. The CDR3 is 11 residues long. Looked up from germline, CDR1 is GTSNPN and CDR2 is SVGIG (reference sequence). CDR3 sequence reads: CAWTLGRGYTF. CDR3 DNA: TGTGCCTGGACCCTCGGGCGAGGCTACACCTTC.

The chain employs TRBV3-1 (or the pseudogene TRBV3-2) and TRBJ1-2; D remains unclear. Trimming shortened V by 2 bases and J by 4 bases, and 8 bases separated the two germline ends. CDR1 is LGHDT, CDR2 YNNKEL, per germline (reference sequence). This CDR3 contains 13 residues. The CDR3 reads CASSQFGSYGYTF. The CDR3 DNA reads TGTGCCAGCAGCCAATTCGGGTCCTATGGCTACACCTTC.

The chain has TRBV7-3 and TRBJ2-7; 8 bases align to TRBD1. The V and J ends lost 1 base and 9 bases, in that order; junction bases with no gene match: 5. CDR1 and CDR2 (germline): SGHTA, FQGTGA. The length of the CDR3 is 13 residues. The DNA of the CDR3 is TGTGCCAGCAGCTTAATTGCCGGGACAGGGCAGTACTTC. It translates to CASSLIAGTGQYF.

The chain combines TRBV7-9 with TRBJ1-1, with D perhaps matching TRBD1 (5 bases). Germline values: CDR1 SEHNR, CDR2 FQNEAQ (reference sequence). The V gene lost 3 bases and the J gene lost 4 bases, with 9 bases spanning the gap. The CDR3 runs 13 residues. CDR3 nucleotide sequence: TGTGCCAGCAGCTTTTCAGGGCCCACTGAAGCTTTCTTT. It yields the protein CASSFSGPTEAFF.

The V and J genes are TRBV5-1 and TRBJ2-3; D uncertain. V gave up 7 bases and J gave up 1 base, with 10 bases separating them. The CDR3 is 13 amino acids. Germline V gives CDR1 SGHRS, CDR2 YFSETQ. The CDR3 spells CASAVRRTDTQYF. The CDR3 DNA reads TGCGCCAGCGCCGTAAGGCGCACAGATACGCAGTATTTT.

This chain connects TRBV4-3 to TRBJ1-4, with 8 bases fitting TRBD1. CDR3 length: 12 amino acids. V lost 3 bases to trimming and J lost 11 bases; unmatched junction nucleotides: 2. In germline, CDR1 is LGHNA, CDR2 YSLEER. CDR3 loop: CASSHGQGKLFF. CDR3 sequence (DNA): TGCGCCAGCAGCCACGGACAGGGCAAACTGTTTTTT.

The J gene is TRBJ2-1, the V gene TRBV5-1; TRBD2 agrees at 7 bases. Germline V lookup: CDR1 SGHRS, CDR2 YFSETQ. Losses at the gene ends were 2 bases for V and 10 bases for J; bases not matched to a gene: 12. The CDR3 has 15 amino acids. CDR3 in amino acids: CASSFIGLELREQFF. CDR3 coding DNA: TGCGCCAGCAGCTTTATTGGACTAGAATTGCGCGAGCAGTTCTTC. Complete variable domain (other parts from reference TRBV5-1 and TRBJ2-1): KAGVTQTPRYLIKTRGQQVTLSCSPISGHRSVSWYQQTPGQGLQFLFEYFSETQRNKGNFPGRFSGRQFSNSRSEMNVSTLELGDSALYLCASSFIGLELREQFFGPGTRLTVL.

The chain employs TRBV5-4 and TRBJ2-7, with 8 bases matching TRBD1. The germline V gene has CDR1 SGHNT and CDR2 YYREEE (reference sequence). The V segment lost 5 bases and the J segment 2 bases; nucleotides outside the gene matches: 6. The CDR3 spans 14 residues. The CDR3 is CASRPGGNPYEQYF. The CDR3 bases are TGTGCCAGCAGGCCAGGGGGCAATCCCTACGAGCAGTACTTC.

As DNA, the CDR3 is TGTGCCAGCAGTTCAGCTGGGGGTAACTATGGCTACACCTTC. This encodes CASSSAGGNYGYTF. The chain carries TRBV7-9 and TRBJ1-2, with D possibly TRBD1 on 5 matching bases. V was shortened by 6 bases and J by 1 base, with 12 bases between the two germline ends. Germline values: CDR1 SEHNR, CDR2 FQNEAQ (reference sequence). This CDR3 is 14 amino acids long.

This chain joins TRBV13 and TRBJ2-7, with 7 bases matching TRBD2. With 3 bases clipped from V and 4 bases from J, the junction kept 9 bases outside the gene matches. Germline V gene sequence: CDR1 PRHDT, CDR2 FYEKMQ (reference sequence). CDR3 length: 15 residues. CDR3 coding DNA: TGTGCCAGCAGCTTGCGGCGGGGGAAAGATTACGAGCAGTACTTC. It codes for CASSLRRGKDYEQYF. Combining the CDR3 with reference TRBV13 and TRBJ2-7 gives the whole variable domain AAGVIQSPRHLIKEKRETATLKCYPIPRHDTVYWYQQGPGQDPQFLISFYEKMQSDKGSIPDRFSAQQFSDYHSELNMSSLELGDSALYFCASSLRRGKDYEQYFGPGTRLTVT.

At least ten counts were recorded for this clone. V is TRBV3-1 (or the pseudogene TRBV3-2) and J is TRBJ2-3; the D is unclear. Trimming took 0 bases from V and 0 from J, leaving 7 bases between them. The CDR3 sequence is 15 residues long. Looked up from germline, CDR1 is LGHDT and CDR2 is YNNKEL (reference sequence). CDR3 residues: CASSQETPSTDTQYF. DNA for the CDR3: TGTGCCAGCAGCCAAGAAACACCCAGCACAGATACGCAGTATTTT.

The V call is TRBV7-6, the J call TRBJ1-6; D is possibly TRBD1 (5 bases). The V gene's germline CDR1 is SGHVS and CDR2 FNYEAQ. The CDR3 consists of 15 residues. V was shortened by 1 base and J by 9 bases, with 13 bases between the two germline ends. CDR3 in amino acids: CASSLDFGGGSPLHF. CDR3 sequence (DNA): TGTGCCAGCAGCTTAGACTTTGGGGGTGGTTCACCCCTCCACTTT.

The chain has TRBV6-5 and TRBJ1-4; D uncertain. Between the trimmed V and J ends, which lost 6 bases and 0 bases, there was a span of 8 bases. The CDR3 extends over 14 amino acids. CDR1 and CDR2 (germline): MNHEY, SVGAGI. CDR3 sequence reads: CASREGSTNEKLFF. In DNA, the CDR3 is TGTGCCAGCAGAGAGGGATCAACTAATGAAAAACTGTTTTTT.

The chain recombines TRBV28 with TRBJ1-1; maybe TRBD1 (5 bases). The V end was cut by 6 bases, the J end by 1 base, with 12 bases between. Per germline, CDR1 MDHEN and CDR2 SYDVKM. This CDR3 has 14 residues. The CDR3 loop reads CASSFITGNTEAFF. CDR3 in DNA: TGTGCCAGCAGCTTTATTACAGGGAACACTGAAGCTTTCTTT.

V gene TRBV5-6 combines with J gene TRBJ1-3; D is unresolved. Germline assignment: CDR1 SGHDT and CDR2 YYEEEE. V was clipped by 4 bases and J by 4 bases, with 12 bases between them. The CDR3 is made up of 14 amino acids. As DNA, the CDR3 is TGTGCCAGCAGCCTTGGAGCGGCGGGAAACACCATATATTTT. Translation: CASSLGAAGNTIYF. The entire variable domain, with the rest obtained from reference TRBV5-6 and TRBJ1-3, is as follows: DAGVTQSPTHLIKTRGQQVTLRCSPKSGHDTVSWYQQALGQGPQFIFQYYEEEERQRGNFPDRFSGHQFPNYSSELNVNALLLGDSALYLCASSLGAAGNTIYFGEGSWLTVV.

This chain connects TRBV19 to TRBJ2-3; D not resolved. This CDR3 region has 14 residues. Trimming stripped 4 bases from V and 0 bases from J, with 8 bases between. Germline values: CDR1 LNHDA, CDR2 SQIVND (reference sequence). The CDR3 nucleotides read TGTGCCAGTAGTACCTTTGGTAGCACAGATACGCAGTATTTT. Encoded protein: CASSTFGSTDTQYF.

The chain combines TRBV24-1 with TRBJ2-1, with D perhaps being TRBD1 or TRBD2 (5 bases each). The germline V gene has CDR1 KGHDR and CDR2 SFDVKD. This CDR3 contains 19 residues. The V end lost 5 bases, the J end lost 1 base, and 23 bases lay between the germline ends. CDR3 in amino acids: CATSVGETTLVGSYNEQFF. The CDR3 region has the DNA TGTGCCACCAGTGTGGGGGAGACTACCCTTGTGGGATCCTACAATGAGCAGTTCTTC.

This chain links TRBV7-8 with TRBJ1-5, with 8 bases identical to TRBD1. J gave up 2 bases and V 0 bases, and 3 bases lay outside the gene matches. In germline, CDR1 is SGHVS, CDR2 FQNEAQ. The CDR3 spans 16 residues. CDR3 DNA: TGTGCCAGCAGCTTAGCCCCGGGACAGGGCAATCAGCCCCAGCATTTT. This encodes CASSLAPGQGNQPQHF.

This chain connects TRBV11-1 to TRBJ1-6; D call uncertain. Trimming removed 3 bases from V and 5 bases from J, with 11 bases in between. This CDR3 has 15 amino acids. Germline lookup yields CDR1 SGHAT and CDR2 FQDESV (reference sequence). The CDR3 reads CASSLKRSDNSPLHF. For the CDR3, the DNA is TGTGCCAGCAGCTTGAAGAGGTCCGATAATTCACCCCTCCACTTT.

This clone was counted a few times. The chain is built from TRBV6-5 and TRBJ1-1; no clear D gene. V dropped 7 bases and J dropped 4 bases, with 10 bases sitting between them. CDR3 size: 12 residues. Looked up from germline, CDR1 is MNHEY and CDR2 is SVGAGI. CDR3 nucleotide sequence: TGTGCCAGCAATGGCGGTGGCACTGAAGCTTTCTTT. Translated: CASNGGGTEAFF.

The V gene is TRBV5-1, the J gene TRBJ2-3; D unclear. The V and J ends lost 0 bases and 3 bases respectively, with 11 bases between them. CDR1 and CDR2 (germline): SGHRS, YFSETQ. The CDR3 extends over 15 amino acids. DNA for the CDR3: TGCGCCAGCAGCTTGGAACTCTTTGGGACAGATACGCAGTATTTT. This codes for CASSLELFGTDTQYF.

The CDR3 loop is CATSVGGAGELFF. As DNA, the CDR3 is TGTGCCACCAGTGTCGGGGGGGCCGGGGAGCTGTTTTTT. This sequence joins TRBV24-1 and TRBJ2-2, with 8 bases that match TRBD2. V lost 5 bases to trimming and J lost 6 bases; unmatched junction nucleotides: 1. CDR1 KGHDR and CDR2 SFDVKD come from the germline V gene. The CDR3 extends over 13 amino acids.

The chain employs TRBV19 and TRBJ1-5; TRBD1 is a possible D gene (5 bases). The germline V gene has CDR1 LNHDA and CDR2 SQIVND (reference sequence). Trimming cost V 5 bases and J 7 bases, with 15 bases left between them. The CDR3 covers 14 residues. The CDR3 loop reads CASSHDIGEQPQHF. CDR3 nucleotides: TGTGCCAGTAGTCACGACATAGGGGAGCAGCCCCAGCATTTT.

This rearrangement joins TRBV9 to TRBJ1-2; TRBD1 aligns across 7 bases. In germline, CDR1 is SGDLS, CDR2 YYNGEE. The CDR3 extends over 17 amino acids. V trimming: 2 bases; J trimming: 4 bases; junction bases outside the gene matches: 14. The CDR3 protein is CASSVQTGRTNFYGYTF. CDR3 nucleotide sequence: TGTGCCAGCAGCGTCCAGACAGGGAGGACGAACTTCTATGGCTACACCTTC.

V and J are TRBV2 and TRBJ1-1; D remains unclear. The germline CDR1 and CDR2 sequences are SNHLY and FYNNEI. V dropped 2 bases and J dropped 12 bases, with 16 bases sitting between them. CDR3 length equals 13 residues. The CDR3 sequence is CASSETKTPGTFF. CDR3 nucleotides: TGTGCCAGCAGTGAAACGAAGACCCCTGGAACTTTCTTT.

This chain joins TRBV5-1 and TRBJ2-7, with D tentatively TRBD1 (5 bases). There are 14 residues in the CDR3. Per germline, CDR1 SGHRS and CDR2 YFSETQ. Trimming cost V 1 base and J 2 bases, with 10 bases left between them. CDR3: CASSLKGPPYEQYF. For the CDR3, the DNA is TGCGCCAGCAGCTTGAAGGGGCCCCCCTACGAGCAGTACTTC.